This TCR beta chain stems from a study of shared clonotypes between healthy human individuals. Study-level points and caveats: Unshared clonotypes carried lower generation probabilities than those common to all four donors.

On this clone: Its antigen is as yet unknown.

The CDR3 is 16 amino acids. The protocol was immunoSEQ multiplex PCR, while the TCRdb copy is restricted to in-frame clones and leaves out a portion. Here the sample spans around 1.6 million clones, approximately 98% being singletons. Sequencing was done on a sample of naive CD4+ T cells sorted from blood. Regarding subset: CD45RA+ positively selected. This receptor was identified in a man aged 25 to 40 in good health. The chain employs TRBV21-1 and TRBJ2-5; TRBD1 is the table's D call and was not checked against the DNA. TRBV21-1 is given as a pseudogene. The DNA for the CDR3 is TGTGCCAGCAGCACGGGCAGGGGGTCTGGTGGGGAGACCCAGTACTTC. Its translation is CASSTGRGSGGETQYF.